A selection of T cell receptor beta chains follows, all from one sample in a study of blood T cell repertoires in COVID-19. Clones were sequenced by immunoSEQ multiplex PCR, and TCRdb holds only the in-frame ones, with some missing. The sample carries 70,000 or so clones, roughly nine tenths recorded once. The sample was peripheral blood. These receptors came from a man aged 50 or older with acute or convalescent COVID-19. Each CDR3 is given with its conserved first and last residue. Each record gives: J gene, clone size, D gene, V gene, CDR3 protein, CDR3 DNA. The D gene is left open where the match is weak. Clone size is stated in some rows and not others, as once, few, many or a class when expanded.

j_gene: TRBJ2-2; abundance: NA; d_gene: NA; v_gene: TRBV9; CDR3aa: CASSVGRNTGELFF; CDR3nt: TGTGCCAGCAGCGTAGGTAGGAACACCGGGGAGCTGTTTTTT
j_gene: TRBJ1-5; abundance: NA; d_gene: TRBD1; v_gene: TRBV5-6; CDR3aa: CASSLGTGGYQPQHF; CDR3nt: TGTGCCAGCAGCTTGGGGACAGGCGGCTATCAGCCCCAGCATTTT
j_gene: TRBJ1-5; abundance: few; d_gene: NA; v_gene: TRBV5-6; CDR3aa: CASSLGADQPQHF; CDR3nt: TGTGCCAGCAGCTTAGGGGCGGATCAGCCCCAGCATTTT
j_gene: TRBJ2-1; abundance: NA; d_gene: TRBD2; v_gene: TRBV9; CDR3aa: CASSVGGRVNEQFF; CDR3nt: TGTGCCAGCAGCGTAGGTGGGAGGGTCAATGAGCAGTTCTTC
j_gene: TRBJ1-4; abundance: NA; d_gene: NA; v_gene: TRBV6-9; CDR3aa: CANHITQGRNEKLFF; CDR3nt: TGTGCCAACCATATCACACAGGGCCGTAATGAAAAACTGTTTTTT
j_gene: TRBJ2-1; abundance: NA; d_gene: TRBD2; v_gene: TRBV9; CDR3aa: CASSADSGADTPNEQFF; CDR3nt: TGTGCCAGCAGCGCAGACAGCGGGGCTGACACACCCAATGAGCAGTTCTTC
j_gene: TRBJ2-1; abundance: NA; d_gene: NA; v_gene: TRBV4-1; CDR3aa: CASSQDWNRLYNEQFF; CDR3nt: TGCGCCAGCAGCCAAGATTGGAACAGACTATACAATGAGCAGTTCTTC
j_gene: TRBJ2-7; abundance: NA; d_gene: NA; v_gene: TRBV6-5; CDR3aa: CASSTGIPSYEQYF; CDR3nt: TGTGCCAGCAGTACCGGGATCCCCTCCTACGAGCAGTACTTC
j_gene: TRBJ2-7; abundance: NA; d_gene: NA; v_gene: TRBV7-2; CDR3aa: CASSLGGVGEQYF; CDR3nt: TGTGCCAGCAGCTTAGGCGGCGTGGGTGAGCAGTACTTC
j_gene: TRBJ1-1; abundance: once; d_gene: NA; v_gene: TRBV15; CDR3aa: CATSRDPVLNTEAFF; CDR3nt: TGTGCCACCAGCAGAGATCCAGTCCTGAACACTGAAGCTTTCTTT
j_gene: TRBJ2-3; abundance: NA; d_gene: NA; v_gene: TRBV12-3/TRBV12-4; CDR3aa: CASSRGSTDTQYF; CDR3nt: TGTGCCAGCAGCCGAGGGAGCACAGATACGCAGTATTTT
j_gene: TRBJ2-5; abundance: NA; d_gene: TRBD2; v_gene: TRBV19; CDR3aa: CASSILTSGGETQYF; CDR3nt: TGTGCCAGTAGTATACTAACTAGCGGGGGAGAGACCCAGTACTTC
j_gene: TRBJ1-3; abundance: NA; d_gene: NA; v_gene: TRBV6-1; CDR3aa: CASSDPRRVGNTIYF; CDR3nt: TGTGCCAGCAGTGACCCCCGGCGGGTTGGAAACACCATATATTTT
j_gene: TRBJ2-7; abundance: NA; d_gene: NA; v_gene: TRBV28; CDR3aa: CAGGATYEQYF; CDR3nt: TGTGCCGGCGGGGCCACCTACGAGCAGTACTTC
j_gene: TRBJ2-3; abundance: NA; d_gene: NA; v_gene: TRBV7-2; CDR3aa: CASSLGLGGDTQYF; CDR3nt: TGTGCCAGCAGCTTAGGGCTTGGCGGAGATACGCAGTATTTT
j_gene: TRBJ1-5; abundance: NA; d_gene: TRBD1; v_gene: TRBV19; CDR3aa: CASSTRQGLSNQPQHF; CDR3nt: TGTGCCAGTAGTACCAGACAGGGGCTTAGCAATCAGCCCCAGCATTTT
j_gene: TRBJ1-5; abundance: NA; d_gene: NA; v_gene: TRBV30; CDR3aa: CAWSTGTGPNQPQHF; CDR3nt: TGTGCCTGGAGTACGGGAACAGGGCCCAATCAGCCCCAGCATTTT
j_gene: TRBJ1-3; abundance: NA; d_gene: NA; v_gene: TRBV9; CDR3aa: CASSVRVSGNTIYF; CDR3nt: TGTGCCAGCAGCGTACGAGTGTCCGGAAACACCATATATTTT
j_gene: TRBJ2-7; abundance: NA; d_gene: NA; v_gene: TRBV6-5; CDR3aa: CASSYGSGYSYEQYF; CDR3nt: TGTGCCAGCAGTTACGGGTCAGGGTATTCCTACGAGCAGTACTTC
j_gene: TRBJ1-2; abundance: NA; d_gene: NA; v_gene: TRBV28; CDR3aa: CASSQYRDGGYTF; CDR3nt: TGTGCCAGCAGTCAATACAGGGATGGTGGCTACACCTTC
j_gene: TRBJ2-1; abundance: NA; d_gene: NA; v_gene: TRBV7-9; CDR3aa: CASSTASASYNEQFF; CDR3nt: TGTGCCAGCAGCACGGCGAGCGCATCCTACAATGAGCAGTTCTTC
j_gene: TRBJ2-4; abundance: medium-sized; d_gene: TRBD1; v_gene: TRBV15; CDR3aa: CATSRDPWTGVGAKNIQYF; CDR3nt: TGTGCCACCAGCAGAGATCCTTGGACAGGGGTGGGGGCCAAAAACATTCAGTACTTC
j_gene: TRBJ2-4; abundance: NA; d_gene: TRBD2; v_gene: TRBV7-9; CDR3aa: CASSDSGAVAKNIQYF; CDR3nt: TGTGCCAGCAGCGATAGCGGGGCGGTAGCCAAAAACATTCAGTACTTC
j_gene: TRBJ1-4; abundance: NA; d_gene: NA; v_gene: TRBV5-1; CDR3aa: CASSFAKPDEKLFF; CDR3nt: TGCGCCAGCAGCTTCGCCAAACCGGATGAAAAACTGTTTTTT
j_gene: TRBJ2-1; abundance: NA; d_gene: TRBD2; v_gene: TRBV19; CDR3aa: CASSILPIIAGGKNEQFF; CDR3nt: TGTGCCAGTAGTATACTTCCCATCATAGCGGGAGGGAAAAATGAGCAGTTCTTC
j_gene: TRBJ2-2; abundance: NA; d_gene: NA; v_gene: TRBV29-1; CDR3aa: CSAAGGVYTGELFF; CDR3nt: TGCAGCGCCGCGGGTGGGGTATACACCGGGGAGCTGTTTTTT
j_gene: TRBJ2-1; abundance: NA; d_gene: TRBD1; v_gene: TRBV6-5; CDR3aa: CASSYEQGAYNEQFF; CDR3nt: TGTGCCAGCAGTTACGAACAGGGGGCCTACAATGAGCAGTTCTTC
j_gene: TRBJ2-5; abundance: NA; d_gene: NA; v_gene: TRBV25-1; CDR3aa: CASSEARERGETQYF; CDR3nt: TGTGCCAGCAGTGAAGCCAGGGAAAGGGGAGAGACCCAGTACTTC
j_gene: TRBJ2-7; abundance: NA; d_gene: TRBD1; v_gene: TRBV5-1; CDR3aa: CASSPDRVEQYF; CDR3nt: TGCGCCAGCAGCCCCGACAGGGTCGAGCAGTACTTC
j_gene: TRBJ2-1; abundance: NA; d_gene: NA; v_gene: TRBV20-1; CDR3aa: CSAREQNEQFF; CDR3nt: TGCAGTGCTAGAGAACAGAATGAGCAGTTCTTC
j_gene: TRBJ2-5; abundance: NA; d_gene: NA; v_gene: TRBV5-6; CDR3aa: CASSLRLVETQYF; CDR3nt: TGTGCCAGCAGCTTGCGACTAGTGGAGACCCAGTACTTC
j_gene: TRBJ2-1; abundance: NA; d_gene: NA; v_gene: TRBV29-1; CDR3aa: CSTAVDEQFF; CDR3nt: TGCAGCACGGCAGTCGATGAGCAGTTCTTC
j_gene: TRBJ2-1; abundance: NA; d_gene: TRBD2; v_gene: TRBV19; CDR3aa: CASSGLAGADEQFF; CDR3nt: TGTGCCAGTAGCGGGCTAGCGGGAGCCGATGAGCAGTTCTTC
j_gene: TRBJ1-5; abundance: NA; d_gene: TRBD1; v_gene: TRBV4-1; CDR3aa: CASSQEGTGFNQPQHF; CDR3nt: TGCGCCAGCAGCCAAGAGGGGACAGGGTTCAATCAGCCCCAGCATTTT
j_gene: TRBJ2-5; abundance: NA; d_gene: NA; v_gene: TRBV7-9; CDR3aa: CASSFGSGIQETQYF; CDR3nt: TGTGCCAGCAGCTTCGGCTCAGGGATACAAGAGACCCAGTACTTC
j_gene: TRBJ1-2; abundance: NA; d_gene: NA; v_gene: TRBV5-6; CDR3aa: CASSLDRNYGYTF; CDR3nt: TGTGCCAGCAGCTTGGACAGAAACTATGGCTACACCTTC